This record concerns one T cell receptor (beta chain) sequence. The data are from a study of T cell responses to AZD1222 COVID-19 vaccine. This CDR3 has 14 residues. Trimming stripped 5 bases from V and 0 bases from J, with 8 bases between. Germline V lookup: CDR1 LNHDA, CDR2 SQIVND (reference sequence). The protocol was immunoSEQ multiplex PCR, while the TCRdb copy is restricted to in-frame clones and leaves out a portion. The sample shows more than 140,000 clones, around 88% of them seen only once. This clonotype was sampled from an adult in good health. The sample was peripheral blood, taken on day 0 of MenACWY control vaccination. The rearrangement joins TRBV19 to TRBJ1-3; TRBD1 might be the D (5 bases). CDR3 residues: CASSDRASGNTIYF. CDR3 nucleotide sequence: TGTGCCAGTAGTGACAGAGCCTCTGGAAACACCATATATTTT. Full variable domain (missing parts from reference TRBV19 and TRBJ1-3): DGGITQSPKYLFRKEGQNVTLSCEQNLNHDAMYWYRQDPGQGLRLIYYSQIVNDFQKGDIAEGYSVSREKKESFPLTVTSAQKNPTAFYLCASSDRASGNTIYFGEGSWLTVV.